This T cell receptor (beta chain) was recorded in a study of early stage breast cancer tumors (dated by TCRdb to 2015 to 2018). The study in broad terms: Of the roughly 16 invasive breast tumors, some twelve were found to be estrogen receptor-positive, progesterone receptor-positive and HER2-negative. The average read coverage per sample was around 9.1-fold. The samples as a whole yielded a few million detected templates, corresponding to about 1 million unique clonotypes. Of the approximately 12 ER+/PR+/HER2- tumors, eight were classified as invasive ductal carcinomas and four as invasive lobular carcinomas.

The study at large found these results: Because the cohort was small, analysis by tumor subtype was not possible. Enriched TCRB sequences shared across patients were mostly commonly generated sequences, unlikely to play an important role in the tumor microenvironment. Compared with adjacent normal breast tissue, tumors had higher clonality and approximately 2.5-fold greater T cell density. Repertoires from blood and normal breast were more alike than repertoires from blood and tumor, and in about 90% of the 16 patients, comparing each tissue with blood separated tumor from normal. Sequencing bulk genomic DNA from unsorted cells could not capture chain pairing or functional markers like CD4, CD8 and FOXP3.

A remark on this clone: What this receptor recognizes is not known. No per-base quality is available; no much larger clone lies one base away.

Each sample was amplified in two independent genomic DNA replicates, using approximately 0.5 ug for blood and around 1.5 ug for tumor or normal breast. Following the manufacturer's instructions, the ImmunoSeq Intro kit was used to carry out TCRB sequencing on genomic DNA. Multiplex PCR was run for about 30 cycles using proprietary primers and spike-in control sequences for absolute quantification. An 87-bp fragment spanning the CDR3 and flanking V and J genes was sequenced with single-end 150-bp reads. Each lane of an Illumina MiSeq running version 3.0 chemistry carried seven multiplexed samples, with two replicates apiece. The paper's data handling went like this. Raw data were processed with the vendor's proprietary pipeline, and both replicates were merged into a single result per sample. Productive rearrangements sharing the V-gene family, CDR3 amino acid sequence and J-gene segment were defined as clonotypes. To compute clonality, the normalized Shannon entropy (Pielou evenness) of TCRB abundances was subtracted from 1. To estimate T cell density, the total number of templates was divided by the input cell count, which was inferred from how much DNA went in. Total repertoire diversity and clonality were estimated with Recon using default parameters. A clonotype counted as tumor-enriched if its abundance in tumor exceeded 0.1% and was at least 32-fold higher than its abundance in normal breast. In TCRdb, the immuneACCESS table is reduced to in-frame sequences with V and J assigned. These tables do not hold every clone; where another copy was compared, an unresolved V gene accounts for under half, and the others remain unexplained. V and J calls and clone size are copied from that table; D and trimming were computed from the DNA. Present in this sample are some 30,000 clones, about four fifths of which were seen just once. The top ten constitute about a tenth of the sample.

The study profiled bulk TCR beta-chain repertoires in matched peripheral blood, tumor and adjacent normal breast tissue taken from about 15 patients with early-stage breast cancer. Before surgery, 5-10 mL of whole blood was collected into EDTA tubes and then processed within 2 hours. Ficoll-Paque centrifugation in SepMate-50 tubes was used to isolate peripheral blood mononuclear cells. PBMCs were cryopreserved in approximately 90% FBS with roughly 10% DMSO in aliquots of about 1.7 to 4 million cells and stored in liquid nitrogen. The Qiagen AllPrep DNA/RNA Mini kit was used for genomic DNA extraction. CDR1 and CDR2 were assigned from the germline V gene as SGHTA and FQGNSA. The CDR3 sequence holds 15 residues, the cysteine and phenylalanine included. Just the 45-base CDR3 DNA is kept, in frame starting at base 1. From V the trimming removes 4 bases and from J it removes 2 bases, while the gene matches leave 6 bases of the junction unaccounted for.

The chain links TRBV7-2 with TRBJ2-3, with 7 bases in between that match TRBD2. Sequencing used blood. This TCR came from a person in their fifties or sixties with breast cancer. CDR3 reads: CASSSLGRVTDTQYF. DNA sequence: TGTGCCAGCAGCTCTCTTGGGAGGGTCACAGATACGCAGTATTTT.